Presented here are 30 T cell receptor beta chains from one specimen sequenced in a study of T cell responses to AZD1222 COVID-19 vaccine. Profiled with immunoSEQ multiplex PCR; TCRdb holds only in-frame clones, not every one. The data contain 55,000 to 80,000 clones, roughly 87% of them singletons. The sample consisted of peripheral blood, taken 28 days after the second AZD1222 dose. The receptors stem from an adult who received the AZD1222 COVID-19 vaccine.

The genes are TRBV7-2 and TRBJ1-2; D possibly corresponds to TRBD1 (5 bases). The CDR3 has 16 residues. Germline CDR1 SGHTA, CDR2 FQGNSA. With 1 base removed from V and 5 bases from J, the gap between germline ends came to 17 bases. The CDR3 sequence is CASSLEAGFGGYGYTF. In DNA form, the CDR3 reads TGTGCCAGCAGCTTAGAGGCAGGGTTTGGGGGATATGGCTACACCTTC.

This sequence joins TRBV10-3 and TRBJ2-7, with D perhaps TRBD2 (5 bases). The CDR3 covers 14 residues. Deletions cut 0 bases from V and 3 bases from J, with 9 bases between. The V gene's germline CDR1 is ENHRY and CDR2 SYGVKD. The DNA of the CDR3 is TGTGCCATCAGTGAGTCGACCCGGGGCTACGAGCAGTACTTC. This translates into CAISESTRGYEQYF.

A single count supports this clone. DNA of the CDR3: TGTGCCAGCAGCTCCCTAGCGGGAGCCAACGAGCAGTACTTC. Its protein product is CASSSLAGANEQYF. V gene TRBV7-9 combines with J gene TRBJ2-7, with 10 bases that match TRBD2. This CDR3 comprises 14 residues. Per germline, CDR1 SEHNR and CDR2 FQNEAQ (reference sequence). J lost 5 bases, V lost 4 bases, and 5 bases had no gene match.

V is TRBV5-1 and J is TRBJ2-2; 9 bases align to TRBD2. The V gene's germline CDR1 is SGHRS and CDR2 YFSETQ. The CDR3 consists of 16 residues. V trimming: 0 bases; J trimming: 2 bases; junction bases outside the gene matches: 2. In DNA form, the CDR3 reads TGCGCCAGCAGCTTGGGACTAGCGGATAACACCGGGGAGCTGTTTTTT. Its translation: CASSLGLADNTGELFF.

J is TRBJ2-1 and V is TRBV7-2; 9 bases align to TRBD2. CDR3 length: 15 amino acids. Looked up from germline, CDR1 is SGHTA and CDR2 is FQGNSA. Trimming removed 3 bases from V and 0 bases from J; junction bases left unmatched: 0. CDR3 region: CASSFSGSSYNEQFF. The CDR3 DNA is TGTGCCAGCAGCTTTAGCGGGAGCTCCTACAATGAGCAGTTCTTC.

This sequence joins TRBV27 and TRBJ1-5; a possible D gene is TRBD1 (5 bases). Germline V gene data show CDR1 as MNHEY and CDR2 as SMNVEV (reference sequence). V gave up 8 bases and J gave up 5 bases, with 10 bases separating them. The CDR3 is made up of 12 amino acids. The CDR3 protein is CASGGVHQPQHF. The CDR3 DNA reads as TGTGCCAGCGGGGGGGTTCATCAGCCCCAGCATTTT.

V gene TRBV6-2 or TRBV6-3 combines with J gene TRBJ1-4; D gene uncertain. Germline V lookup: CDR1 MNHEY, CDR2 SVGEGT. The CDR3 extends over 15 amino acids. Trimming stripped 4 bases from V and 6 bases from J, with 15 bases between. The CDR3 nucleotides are TGTGCCAGCAGTTCTGCGGAACTGCTCTATGAAAAACTGTTTTTT. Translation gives CASSSAELLYEKLFF.

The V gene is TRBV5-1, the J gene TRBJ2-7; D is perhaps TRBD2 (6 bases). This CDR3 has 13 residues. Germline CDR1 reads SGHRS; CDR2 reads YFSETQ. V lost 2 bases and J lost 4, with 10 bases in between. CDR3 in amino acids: CASSFSSAYEQYF. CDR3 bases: TGCGCCAGCAGCTTCTCTAGCGCGTACGAGCAGTACTTC.

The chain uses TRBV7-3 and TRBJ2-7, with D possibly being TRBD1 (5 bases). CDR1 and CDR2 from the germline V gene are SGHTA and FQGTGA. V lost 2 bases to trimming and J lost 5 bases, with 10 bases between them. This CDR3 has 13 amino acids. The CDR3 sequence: CASSLQGGDEQYF. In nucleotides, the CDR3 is TGTGCCAGCAGCTTACAGGGTGGGGACGAGCAGTACTTC.

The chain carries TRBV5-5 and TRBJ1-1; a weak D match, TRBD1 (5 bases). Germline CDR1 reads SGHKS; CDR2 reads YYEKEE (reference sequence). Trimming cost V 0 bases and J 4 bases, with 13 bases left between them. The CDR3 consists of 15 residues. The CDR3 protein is CASSLGAGPGTEAFF. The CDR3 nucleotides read TGTGCCAGCAGCTTGGGGGCAGGGCCGGGCACTGAAGCTTTCTTT.

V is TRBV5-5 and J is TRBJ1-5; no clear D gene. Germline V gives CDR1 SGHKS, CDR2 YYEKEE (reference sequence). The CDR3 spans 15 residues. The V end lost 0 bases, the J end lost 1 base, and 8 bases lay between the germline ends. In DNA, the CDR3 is TGTGCCAGCAGCTTGGGGTCCCCAAGCAATCAGCCCCAGCATTTT. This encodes CASSLGSPSNQPQHF.

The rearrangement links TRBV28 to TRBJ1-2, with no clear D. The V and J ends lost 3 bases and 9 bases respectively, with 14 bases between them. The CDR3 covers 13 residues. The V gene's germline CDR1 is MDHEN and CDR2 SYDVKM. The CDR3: CASSFAGVSRYTF. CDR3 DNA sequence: TGTGCCAGCAGTTTTGCAGGTGTCAGTCGCTACACCTTC.

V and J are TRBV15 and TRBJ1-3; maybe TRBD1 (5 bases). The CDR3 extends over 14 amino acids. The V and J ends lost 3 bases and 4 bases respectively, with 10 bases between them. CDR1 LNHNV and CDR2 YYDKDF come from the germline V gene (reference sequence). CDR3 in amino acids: CATSRGQSGNTIYF. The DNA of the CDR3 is TGTGCCACCAGCAGGGGGCAGTCCGGAAACACCATATATTTT. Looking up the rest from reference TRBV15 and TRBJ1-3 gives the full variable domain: DAMVIQNPRYQVTQFGKPVTLSCSQTLNHNVMYWYQQKSSQAPKLLFHYYDKDFNNEADTPDNFQSRRPNTSFCFLDIRSPGLGDTAMYLCATSRGQSGNTIYFGEGSWLTVV.

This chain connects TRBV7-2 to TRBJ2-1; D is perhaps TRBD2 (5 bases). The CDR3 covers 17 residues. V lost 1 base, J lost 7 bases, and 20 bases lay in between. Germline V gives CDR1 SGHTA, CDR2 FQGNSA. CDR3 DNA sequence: TGTGCCAGCAGCTTAGGCCTAGCACGAAATGGGTTGAATGAGCAGTTCTTC. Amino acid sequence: CASSLGLARNGLNEQFF.

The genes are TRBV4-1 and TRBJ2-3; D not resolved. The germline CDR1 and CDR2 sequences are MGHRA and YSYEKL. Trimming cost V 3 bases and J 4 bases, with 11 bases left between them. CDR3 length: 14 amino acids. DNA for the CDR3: TGCGCCAGCAGCCACCGAAAGGGATCAGATACGCAGTATTTT. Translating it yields CASSHRKGSDTQYF.

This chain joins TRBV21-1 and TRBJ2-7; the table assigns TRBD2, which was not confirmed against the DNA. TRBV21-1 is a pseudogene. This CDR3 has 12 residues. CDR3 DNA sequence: TGTGCCAGCAGCAAAGCCGAGTGGGAGCAGTACTTC. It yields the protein CASSKAEWEQYF.

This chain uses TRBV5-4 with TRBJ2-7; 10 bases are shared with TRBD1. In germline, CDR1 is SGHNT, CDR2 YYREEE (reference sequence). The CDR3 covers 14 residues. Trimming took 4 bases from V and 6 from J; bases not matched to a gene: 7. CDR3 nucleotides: TGTGCCAGCAGCAGTCCCGGGACAGGGGTCGAGCAGTACTTC. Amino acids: CASSSPGTGVEQYF.

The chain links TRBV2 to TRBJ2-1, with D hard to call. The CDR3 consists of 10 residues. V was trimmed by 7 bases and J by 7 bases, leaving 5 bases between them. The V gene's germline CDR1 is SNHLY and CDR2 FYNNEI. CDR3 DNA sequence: TGTGCCAGCATGCTAAATGAGCAGTTCTTC. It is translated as CASMLNEQFF.

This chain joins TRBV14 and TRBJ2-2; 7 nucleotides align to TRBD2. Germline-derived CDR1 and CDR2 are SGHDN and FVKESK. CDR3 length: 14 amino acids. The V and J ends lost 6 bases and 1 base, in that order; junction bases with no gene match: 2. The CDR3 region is CASRREGNTGELFF. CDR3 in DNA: TGTGCCAGCAGAAGGGAGGGGAACACCGGGGAGCTGTTTTTT. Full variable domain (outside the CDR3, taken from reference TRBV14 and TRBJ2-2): EAGVTQFPSHSVIEKGQTVTLRCDPISGHDNLYWYRRVMGKEIKFLLHFVKESKQDESGMPNNRFLAERTGGTYSTLKVQPAELEDSGVYFCASRREGNTGELFFGEGSRLTVL.

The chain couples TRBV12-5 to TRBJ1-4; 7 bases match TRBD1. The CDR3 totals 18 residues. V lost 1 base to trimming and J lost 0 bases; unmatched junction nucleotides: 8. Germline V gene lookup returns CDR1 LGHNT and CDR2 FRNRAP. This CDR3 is CASGLGTGAAATNEKLFF. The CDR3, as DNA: TGTGCTAGTGGTTTGGGAACAGGGGCCGCGGCAACTAATGAAAAACTGTTTTTT.

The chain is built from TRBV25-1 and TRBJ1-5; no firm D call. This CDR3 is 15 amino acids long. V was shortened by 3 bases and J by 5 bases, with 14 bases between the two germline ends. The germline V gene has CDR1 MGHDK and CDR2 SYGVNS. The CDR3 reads CASSDSLGVDQPQHF. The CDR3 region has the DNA TGTGCCAGCAGTGACTCCTTAGGTGTAGATCAGCCCCAGCATTTT.

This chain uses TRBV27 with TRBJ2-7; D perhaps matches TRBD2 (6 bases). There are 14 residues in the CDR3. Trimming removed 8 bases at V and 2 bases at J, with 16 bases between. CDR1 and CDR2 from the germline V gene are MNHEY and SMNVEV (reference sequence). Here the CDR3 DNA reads TGTGCCAGCGCTACCGGGAGTACCCCCTACGAGCAGTACTTC. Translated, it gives CASATGSTPYEQYF.

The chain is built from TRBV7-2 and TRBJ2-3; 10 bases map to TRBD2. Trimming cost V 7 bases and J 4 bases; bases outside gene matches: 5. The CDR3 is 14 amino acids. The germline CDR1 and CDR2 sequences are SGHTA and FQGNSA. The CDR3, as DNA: TGTGCCAGCACAGTTCTAGCGGGAGCAGATACGCAGTATTTT. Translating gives CASTVLAGADTQYF.

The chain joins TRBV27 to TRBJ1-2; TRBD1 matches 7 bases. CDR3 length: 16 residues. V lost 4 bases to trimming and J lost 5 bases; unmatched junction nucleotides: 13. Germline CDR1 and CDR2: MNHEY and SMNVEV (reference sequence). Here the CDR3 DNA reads TGTGCCAGCAGTTCCCGCGCGGCAGGGGGTTTGTATGGCTACACCTTC. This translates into CASSSRAAGGLYGYTF.

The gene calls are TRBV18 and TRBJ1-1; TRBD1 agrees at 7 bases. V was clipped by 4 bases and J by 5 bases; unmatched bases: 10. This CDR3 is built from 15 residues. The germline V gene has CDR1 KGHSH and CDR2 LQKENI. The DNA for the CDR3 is TGTGCCAGCTCACTCGGGACAGCTAGACAAACTGAAGCTTTCTTT. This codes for CASSLGTARQTEAFF.

The CDR3 region is CASSYLSGGWELFF. CDR3 DNA sequence: TGTGCCAGCAGCTATCTCTCAGGGGGCTGGGAGCTGTTTTTT. The chain uses TRBV5-6 and TRBJ2-2; 8 bases match TRBD1. The trim removed 3 bases at V and 9 bases at J, leaving 7 bases unmatched. The CDR3 is 14 residues long. Per the germline V gene, CDR1 is SGHDT and CDR2 is YYEEEE.

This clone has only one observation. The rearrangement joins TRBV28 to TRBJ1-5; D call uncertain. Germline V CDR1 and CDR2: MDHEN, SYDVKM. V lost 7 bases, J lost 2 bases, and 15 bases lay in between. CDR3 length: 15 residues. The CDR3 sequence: CASTPVGRGNQPQHF. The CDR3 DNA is TGTGCCAGCACTCCTGTAGGGAGGGGCAATCAGCCCCAGCATTTT.

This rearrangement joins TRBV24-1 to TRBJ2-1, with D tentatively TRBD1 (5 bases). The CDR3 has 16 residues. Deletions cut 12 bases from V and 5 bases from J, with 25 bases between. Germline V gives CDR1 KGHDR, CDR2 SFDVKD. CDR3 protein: CAPGRSARSMDNEQFF. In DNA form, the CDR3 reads TGTGCCCCAGGGCGTAGTGCGCGAAGCATGGACAATGAGCAGTTCTTC.

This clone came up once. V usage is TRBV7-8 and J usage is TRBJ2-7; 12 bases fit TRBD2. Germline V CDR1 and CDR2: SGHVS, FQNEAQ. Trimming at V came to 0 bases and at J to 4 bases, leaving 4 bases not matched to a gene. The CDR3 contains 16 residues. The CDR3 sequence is CASSLASLAGGYEQYF. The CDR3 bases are TGTGCCAGCAGCTTAGCAAGCCTAGCGGGAGGGTACGAGCAGTACTTC.

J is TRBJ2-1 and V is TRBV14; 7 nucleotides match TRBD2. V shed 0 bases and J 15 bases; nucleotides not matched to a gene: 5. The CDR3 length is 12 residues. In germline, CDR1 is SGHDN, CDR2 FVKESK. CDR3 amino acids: CASSQDRLAAFF. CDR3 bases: TGTGCCAGCAGCCAAGACCGGCTAGCGGCGTTCTTC.